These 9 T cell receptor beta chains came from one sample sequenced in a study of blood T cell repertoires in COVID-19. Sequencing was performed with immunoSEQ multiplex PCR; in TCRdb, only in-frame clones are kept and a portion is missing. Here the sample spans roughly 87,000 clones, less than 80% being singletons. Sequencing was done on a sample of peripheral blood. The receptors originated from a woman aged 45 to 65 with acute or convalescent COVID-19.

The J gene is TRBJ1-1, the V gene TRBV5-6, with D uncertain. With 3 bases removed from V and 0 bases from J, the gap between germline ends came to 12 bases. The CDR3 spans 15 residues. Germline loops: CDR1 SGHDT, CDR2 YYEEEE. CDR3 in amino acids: CASSSLDGMNTEAFF. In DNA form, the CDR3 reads TGTGCCAGCAGCTCGTTAGACGGGATGAACACTGAAGCTTTCTTT.

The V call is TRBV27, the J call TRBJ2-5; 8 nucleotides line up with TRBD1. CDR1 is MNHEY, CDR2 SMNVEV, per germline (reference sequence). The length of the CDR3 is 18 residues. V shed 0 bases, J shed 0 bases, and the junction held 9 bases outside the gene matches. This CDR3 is CASSLSGTGGRYQETQYF. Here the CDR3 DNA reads TGTGCCAGCAGTTTATCGGGGACAGGAGGGAGGTACCAAGAGACCCAGTACTTC.

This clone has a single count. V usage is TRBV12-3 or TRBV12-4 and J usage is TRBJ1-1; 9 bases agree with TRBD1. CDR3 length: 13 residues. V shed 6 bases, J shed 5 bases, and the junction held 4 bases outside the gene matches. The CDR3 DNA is TGTGCCAGCAGGGGGGACAGGGAGACTGAAGCTTTCTTT. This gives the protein CASRGDRETEAFF.

This CDR3 reads CASSLGQGRVEQYF. The CDR3 DNA follows: TGTGCCAGCAGCCTTGGACAGGGGAGGGTCGAGCAGTACTTC. The V and J genes are TRBV13 and TRBJ2-7; the match to TRBD1 covers 9 bases. The V and J ends lost 5 bases and 6 bases, in that order; junction bases with no gene match: 8. Germline V gives CDR1 PRHDT, CDR2 FYEKMQ (reference sequence). The CDR3 extends over 14 amino acids.

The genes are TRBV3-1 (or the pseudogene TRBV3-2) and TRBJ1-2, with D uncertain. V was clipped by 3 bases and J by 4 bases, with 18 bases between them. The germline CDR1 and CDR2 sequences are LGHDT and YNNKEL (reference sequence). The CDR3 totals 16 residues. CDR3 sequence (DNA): TGTGCCAGCAGCCACAGAAGATTGGAGAGAACCTATGGCTACACCTTC. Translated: CASSHRRLERTYGYTF.

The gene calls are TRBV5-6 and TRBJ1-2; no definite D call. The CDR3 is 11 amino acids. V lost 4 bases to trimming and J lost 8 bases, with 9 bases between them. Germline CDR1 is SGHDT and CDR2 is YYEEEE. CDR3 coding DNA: TGTGCCAGCAGCCCAGGCGGGGGCTACACCTTC. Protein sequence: CASSPGGGYTF.

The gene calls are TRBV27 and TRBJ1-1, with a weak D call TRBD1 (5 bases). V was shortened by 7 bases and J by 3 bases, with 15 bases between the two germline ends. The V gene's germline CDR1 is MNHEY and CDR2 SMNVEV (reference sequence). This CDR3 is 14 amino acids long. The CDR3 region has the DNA TGTGCCAGCAAAGGCAGGGCTCTACACACTGAAGCTTTCTTT. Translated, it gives CASKGRALHTEAFF.

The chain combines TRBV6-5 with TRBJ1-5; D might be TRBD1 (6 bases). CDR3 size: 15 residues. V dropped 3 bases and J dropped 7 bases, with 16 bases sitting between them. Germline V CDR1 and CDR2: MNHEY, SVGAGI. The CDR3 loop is CASSYASGAHQPQHF. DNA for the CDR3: TGTGCCAGCAGTTATGCCTCAGGGGCACACCAGCCCCAGCATTTT.

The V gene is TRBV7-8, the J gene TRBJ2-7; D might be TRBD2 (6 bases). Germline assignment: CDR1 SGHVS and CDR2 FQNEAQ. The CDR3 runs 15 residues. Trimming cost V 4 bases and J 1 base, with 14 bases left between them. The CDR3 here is CASSSTRDSSYEQYF. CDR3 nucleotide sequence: TGTGCCAGCAGCTCAACCCGGGACTCTTCCTACGAGCAGTACTTC.